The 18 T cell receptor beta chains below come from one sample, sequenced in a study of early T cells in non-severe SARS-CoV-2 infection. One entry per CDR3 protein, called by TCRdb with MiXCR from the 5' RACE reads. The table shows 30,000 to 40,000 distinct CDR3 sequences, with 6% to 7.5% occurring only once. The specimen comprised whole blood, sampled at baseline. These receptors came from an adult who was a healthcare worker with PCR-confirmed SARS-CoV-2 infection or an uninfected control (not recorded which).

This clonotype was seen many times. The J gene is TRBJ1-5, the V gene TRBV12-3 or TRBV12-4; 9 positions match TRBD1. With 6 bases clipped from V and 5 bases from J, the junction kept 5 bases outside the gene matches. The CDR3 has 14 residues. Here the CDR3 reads CASSTGTGYQPQHF. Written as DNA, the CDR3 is TGTGCCAGCAGCACCGGGACAGGGTATCAGCCCCAGCATTTT.

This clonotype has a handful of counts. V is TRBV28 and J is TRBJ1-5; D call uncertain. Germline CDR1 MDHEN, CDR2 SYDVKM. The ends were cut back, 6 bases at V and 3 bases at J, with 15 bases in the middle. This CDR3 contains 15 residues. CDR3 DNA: TGTGCCAGCAGCCCCCGAGGGAACGACAATCAGCCCCAGCATTTT. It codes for CASSPRGNDNQPQHF.

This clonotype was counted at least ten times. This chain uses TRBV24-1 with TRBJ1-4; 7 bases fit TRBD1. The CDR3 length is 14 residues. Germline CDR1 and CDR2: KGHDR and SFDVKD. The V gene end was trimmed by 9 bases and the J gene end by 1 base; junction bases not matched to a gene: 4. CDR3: CATPTGETNEKLFF. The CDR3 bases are TGTGCCACCCCAACAGGGGAAACTAATGAAAAACTGTTTTTT.

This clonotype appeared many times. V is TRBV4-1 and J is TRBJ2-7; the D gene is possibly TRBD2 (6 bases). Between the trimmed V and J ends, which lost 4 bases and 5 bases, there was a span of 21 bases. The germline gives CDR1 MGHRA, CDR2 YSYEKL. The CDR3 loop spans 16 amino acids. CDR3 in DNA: TGCGCCAGCAGCCTCCTCCCCCGGGGGATTCTGGACGAGCAGTACTTC. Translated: CASSLLPRGILDEQYF.

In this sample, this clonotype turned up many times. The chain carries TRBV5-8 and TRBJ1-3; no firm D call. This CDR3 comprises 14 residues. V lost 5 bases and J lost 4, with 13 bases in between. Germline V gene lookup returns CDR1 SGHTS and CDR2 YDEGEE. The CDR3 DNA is TGTGCCAGCAGGTCTCATATCTTGGGAAACACCATATATTTT. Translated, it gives CASRSHILGNTIYF.

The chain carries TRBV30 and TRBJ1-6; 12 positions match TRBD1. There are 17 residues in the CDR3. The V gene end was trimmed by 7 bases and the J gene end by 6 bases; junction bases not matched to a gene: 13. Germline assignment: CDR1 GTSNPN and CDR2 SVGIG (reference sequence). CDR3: CASSTGTGGVSNSPLHF. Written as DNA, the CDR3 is TGTGCCTCGTCAACCGGGACAGGGGGCGTTAGTAATTCACCCCTCCACTTT.

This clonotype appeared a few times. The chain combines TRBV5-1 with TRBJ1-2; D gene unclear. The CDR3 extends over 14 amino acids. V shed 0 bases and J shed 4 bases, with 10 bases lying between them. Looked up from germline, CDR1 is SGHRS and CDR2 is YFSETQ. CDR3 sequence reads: CASSLAGRGYGYTF. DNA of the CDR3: TGCGCCAGCAGCTTGGCCGGACGCGGCTATGGCTACACCTTC.

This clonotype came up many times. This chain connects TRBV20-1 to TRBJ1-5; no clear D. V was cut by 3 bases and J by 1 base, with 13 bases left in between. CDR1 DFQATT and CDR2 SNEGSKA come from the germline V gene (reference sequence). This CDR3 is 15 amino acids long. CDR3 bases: TGCAGTGCTAGCCCTGCCGGCGGCAGCAATCAGCCCCAGCATTTT. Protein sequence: CSASPAGGSNQPQHF.

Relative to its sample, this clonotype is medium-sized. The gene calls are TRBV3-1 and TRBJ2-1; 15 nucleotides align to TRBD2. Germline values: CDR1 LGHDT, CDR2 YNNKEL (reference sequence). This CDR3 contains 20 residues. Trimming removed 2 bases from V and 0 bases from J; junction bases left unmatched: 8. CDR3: CASSQLGTSGRPSSYNEQFF. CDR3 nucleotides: TGTGCCAGCAGCCAATTGGGGACTAGCGGGAGGCCGAGCTCCTACAATGAGCAGTTCTTC.

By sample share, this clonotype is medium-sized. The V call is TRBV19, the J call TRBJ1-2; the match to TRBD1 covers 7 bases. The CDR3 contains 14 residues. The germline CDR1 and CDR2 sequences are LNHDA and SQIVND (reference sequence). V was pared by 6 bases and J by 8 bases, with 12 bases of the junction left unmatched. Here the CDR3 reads CASRTTGRFLGYTF. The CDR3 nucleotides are TGTGCCAGTAGAACGACAGGGCGATTCTTGGGCTACACCTTC.

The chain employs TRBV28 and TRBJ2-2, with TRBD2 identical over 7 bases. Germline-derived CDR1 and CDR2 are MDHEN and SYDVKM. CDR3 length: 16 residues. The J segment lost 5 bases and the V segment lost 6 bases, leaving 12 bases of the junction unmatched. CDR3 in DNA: TGTGCCAGCAGCACACCCCCTGGGAGGGATACCGGGGAGCTGTTTTTT. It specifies CASSTPPGRDTGELFF.

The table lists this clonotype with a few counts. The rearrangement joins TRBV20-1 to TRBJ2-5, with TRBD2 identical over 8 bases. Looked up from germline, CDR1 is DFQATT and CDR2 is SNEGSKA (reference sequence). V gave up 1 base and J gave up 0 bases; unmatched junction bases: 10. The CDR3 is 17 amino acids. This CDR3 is CSARGGVSGAYQETQYF. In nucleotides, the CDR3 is TGCAGTGCTAGAGGCGGCGTTAGCGGGGCGTACCAAGAGACCCAGTACTTC.

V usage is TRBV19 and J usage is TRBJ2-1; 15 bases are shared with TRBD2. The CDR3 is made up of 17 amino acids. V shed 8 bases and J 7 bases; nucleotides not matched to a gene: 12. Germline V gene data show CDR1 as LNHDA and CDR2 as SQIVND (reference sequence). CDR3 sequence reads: CASADSGLAGGRNEQFF. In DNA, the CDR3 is TGTGCCAGTGCTGACTCGGGACTAGCGGGAGGTAGGAATGAGCAGTTCTTC.

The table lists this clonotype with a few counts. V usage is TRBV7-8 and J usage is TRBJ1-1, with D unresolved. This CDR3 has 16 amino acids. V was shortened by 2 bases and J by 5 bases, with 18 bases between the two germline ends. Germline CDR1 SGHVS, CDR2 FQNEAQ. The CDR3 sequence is CASSLLTRSVRTEAFF. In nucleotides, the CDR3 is TGTGCCAGCAGCTTATTAACAAGGTCGGTACGGACTGAAGCTTTCTTT. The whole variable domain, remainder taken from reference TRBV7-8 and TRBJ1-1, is GAGVSQSPRYKVAKRGQDVALRCDPISGHVSLFWYQQALGQGPEFLTYFQNEAQLDKSGLPSDRFFAERPEGSVSTLKIQRTQQEDSAVYLCASSLLTRSVRTEAFFGQGTRLTVV.

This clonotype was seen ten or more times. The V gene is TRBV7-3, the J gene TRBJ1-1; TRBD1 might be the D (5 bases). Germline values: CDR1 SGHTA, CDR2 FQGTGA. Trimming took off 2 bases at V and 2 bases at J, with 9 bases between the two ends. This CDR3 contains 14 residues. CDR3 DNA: TGTGCCAGCAGCTTACACCAGGGAAACACTGAAGCTTTCTTT. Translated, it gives CASSLHQGNTEAFF. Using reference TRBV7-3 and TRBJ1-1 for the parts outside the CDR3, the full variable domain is GAGVSQTPSNKVTEKGKYVELRCDPISGHTALYWYRQSLGQGPEFLIYFQGTGAADDSGLPNDRFFAVRPEGSVSTLKIQRTERGDSAVYLCASSLHQGNTEAFFGQGTRLTVV.

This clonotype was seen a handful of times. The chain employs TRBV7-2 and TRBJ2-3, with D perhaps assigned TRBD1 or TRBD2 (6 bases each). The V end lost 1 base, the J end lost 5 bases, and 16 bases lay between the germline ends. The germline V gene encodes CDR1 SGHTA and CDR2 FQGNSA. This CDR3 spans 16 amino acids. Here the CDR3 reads CASSLVGGLRGDTQYF. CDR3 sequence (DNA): TGTGCCAGCAGCTTAGTAGGGGGGCTTAGGGGAGATACGCAGTATTTT.

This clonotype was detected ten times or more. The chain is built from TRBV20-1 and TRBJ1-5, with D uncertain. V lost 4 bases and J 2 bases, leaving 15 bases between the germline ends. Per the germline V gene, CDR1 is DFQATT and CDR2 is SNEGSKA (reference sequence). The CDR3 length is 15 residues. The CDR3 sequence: CSAKFSSDRNQPQHF. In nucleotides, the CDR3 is TGCAGTGCTAAGTTTTCGTCGGACCGCAATCAGCCCCAGCATTTT.

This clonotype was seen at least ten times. CDR3 region: CSVHRYNEQFF. Written as DNA, the CDR3 is TGCAGCGTTCACAGATACAATGAGCAGTTCTTC. The J gene is TRBJ2-1, the V gene TRBV29-1; no definite D call. V gave up 5 bases and J gave up 4 bases, with 6 bases separating them. The CDR3 is 11 amino acids. Germline V gene sequence: CDR1 SQVTM, CDR2 ANQGSEA.